The next 19 T cell receptor beta chains were all read from a single sample in a study of blood T cell repertoires in COVID-19. The assay was immunoSEQ multiplex PCR, and TCRdb's table has in-frame clones only and misses some. Of under 75,000 clones in the sample, roughly nine tenths were seen once. The source material was peripheral blood. The receptors shown here come from a man in his fifties with active COVID-19.

The table lists this clone with a count of one. This chain links TRBV5-4 with TRBJ1-2; the D gene is possibly TRBD1 (6 bases). The CDR3 has 16 amino acids. Germline CDR1 SGHNT, CDR2 YYREEE (reference sequence). V was trimmed by 4 bases and J by 0 bases, leaving 16 bases between them. CDR3 region: CASSLNQGSTNYGYTF. CDR3 nucleotides: TGTGCCAGCAGCCTTAATCAGGGGAGCACTAACTATGGCTACACCTTC.

The chain joins TRBV7-8 to TRBJ1-1; D is possibly TRBD1 (5 bases). CDR1 is SGHVS and CDR2 is FQNEAQ in the germline V gene. The CDR3 totals 15 residues. Trimming left V 5 bases short and J 0 bases short, with 13 bases between. The chain's CDR3 is CASSADGGMNTEAFF. CDR3 nucleotide sequence: TGTGCCAGCAGCGCGGACGGGGGGATGAACACTGAAGCTTTCTTT.

The chain joins TRBV5-1 to TRBJ1-3, with no clear D. From germline, CDR1 is SGHRS and CDR2 YFSETQ. The CDR3 runs 13 residues. The V end lost 5 bases, the J end lost 0 bases, and 6 bases lay between the germline ends. The CDR3 DNA sequence: TGCGCCAGCAGGGAGAGCTCTGGAAACACCATATATTTT. This translates into CASRESSGNTIYF.

The chain couples TRBV7-2 to TRBJ2-3, with D maybe TRBD2 (6 bases). The CDR3 is made up of 16 amino acids. Between the trimmed V and J ends, which lost 3 bases and 4 bases, there was a span of 17 bases. The germline V gene encodes CDR1 SGHTA and CDR2 FQGNSA. CDR3 in amino acids: CASSFWGAGLPDTQYF. CDR3 DNA sequence: TGTGCCAGCAGCTTTTGGGGAGCGGGCCTTCCAGATACGCAGTATTTT. Filled out from reference TRBV7-2 and TRBJ2-3, the complete variable domain reads GAGVSQSPSNKVTEKGKDVELRCDPISGHTALYWYRQSLGQGLEFLIYFQGNSAPDKSGLPSDRFSAERTGGSVSTLTIQRTQQEDSAVYLCASSFWGAGLPDTQYFGPGTRLTVL.

CDR3 sequence: CASSGGIGVDYLHEQYF. The CDR3 DNA sequence: TGTGCCAGCAGCGGAGGGATTGGCGTCGACTATTTGCACGAGCAGTACTTC. This rearrangement joins TRBV7-8 to TRBJ2-7; tentative D call: TRBD2 (6 bases). The CDR3 has 17 amino acids. V lost 5 bases to trimming and J lost 5 bases, with 25 bases between them. The germline V gene encodes CDR1 SGHVS and CDR2 FQNEAQ.

The genes are TRBV7-6 and TRBJ2-3; tentatively, D is TRBD2 (8 bases). Between the trimmed V and J ends, which lost 8 bases and 4 bases, there was a span of 25 bases. The CDR3 is made up of 17 amino acids. Germline V CDR1 and CDR2: SGHVS, FNYEAQ. CDR3 in DNA: TGTGCCAGCGGCGTCCGGGGGGGCCTACAGGGGTCAGATACGCAGTATTTT. This gives the protein CASGVRGGLQGSDTQYF.

The gene calls are TRBV5-6 and TRBJ1-2, with 7 bases fitting TRBD1. Trimming cost V 0 bases and J 8 bases; bases outside gene matches: 7. Looked up from germline, CDR1 is SGHDT and CDR2 is YYEEEE. The length of the CDR3 is 14 residues. The CDR3 coding sequence is TGTGCCAGCAGCTTGGGGCAGGGGGTAGGGGGCTACACCTTC. As protein: CASSLGQGVGGYTF.

The chain joins TRBV18 to TRBJ1-2; 8 bases map to TRBD1. Trimming at V came to 4 bases and at J to 5 bases, leaving 6 bases not matched to a gene. The V gene's germline CDR1 is KGHSH and CDR2 LQKENI. The CDR3 consists of 14 residues. This CDR3 is CASSQDRDGYGYTF. CDR3 DNA: TGTGCCAGCTCACAGGACAGGGATGGGTATGGCTACACCTTC. The entire variable domain, with the rest obtained from reference TRBV18 and TRBJ1-2, is as follows: NAGVMQNPRHLVRRRGQEARLRCSPMKGHSHVYWYRQLPEEGLKFMVYLQKENIIDESGMPKERFSAEFPKEGPSILRIQQVVRGDSAAYFCASSQDRDGYGYTFGSGTRLTVV.

Of note for this clone: The same CDR3 also results from other DNA sequences found in this sample. The V and J genes are TRBV7-2 and TRBJ2-3; 10 positions match TRBD2. Germline V gives CDR1 SGHTA, CDR2 FQGNSA. The V segment lost 5 bases and the J segment 5 bases; nucleotides outside the gene matches: 7. The CDR3 is 15 residues long. The CDR3 reads CASSPSGGALDTQYF. As DNA, the CDR3 is TGTGCCAGCAGCCCGAGCGGGGGGGCCTTAGATACGCAGTATTTT.

The chain carries TRBV7-2 and TRBJ2-4; possibly TRBD1 for D (7 bases). From germline, CDR1 is SGHTA and CDR2 FQGNSA. V shed 5 bases and J shed 0 bases, with 20 bases lying between them. The CDR3 spans 18 residues. The CDR3 sequence is CASSPRGVGIIAKNIQYF. The CDR3 coding sequence is TGTGCCAGCAGCCCCAGGGGGGTCGGAATCATAGCCAAAAACATTCAGTACTTC.

The V gene is TRBV18, the J gene TRBJ2-1; 9 bases map to TRBD2. CDR3 length: 18 amino acids. Trimming removed 2 bases from V and 8 bases from J; junction bases left unmatched: 16. Germline values: CDR1 KGHSH, CDR2 LQKENI. CDR3 protein: CASSPIALAAGGFDEQFF. As DNA, the CDR3 is TGTGCCAGCTCACCAATCGCGCTGGCAGCGGGGGGCTTCGATGAGCAGTTCTTC.

The V call is TRBV5-1, the J call TRBJ2-1; D remains ambiguous. Deletions cut 0 bases from V and 7 bases from J, with 14 bases between. Per germline, CDR1 SGHRS and CDR2 YFSETQ. The CDR3 has 15 residues. CDR3 sequence reads: CASSLEGRGGNEQFF. The CDR3 DNA reads as TGCGCCAGCAGCTTGGAAGGTCGAGGCGGTAATGAGCAGTTCTTC. Full variable domain (outside the CDR3, taken from reference TRBV5-1 and TRBJ2-1): KAGVTQTPRYLIKTRGQQVTLSCSPISGHRSVSWYQQTPGQGLQFLFEYFSETQRNKGNFPGRFSGRQFSNSRSEMNVSTLELGDSALYLCASSLEGRGGNEQFFGPGTRLTVL.

V gene TRBV6-1 combines with J gene TRBJ1-1; the match to TRBD1 covers 7 bases. V trimming: 2 bases; J trimming: 8 bases; junction bases outside the gene matches: 8. Germline values: CDR1 MNHNS, CDR2 SASEGT. This CDR3 contains 14 residues. CDR3 amino acids: CASSETGPDREAFF. CDR3 DNA: TGTGCCAGCAGTGAAACCGGCCCGGACAGGGAAGCTTTCTTT.

The chain employs TRBV2 and TRBJ2-1; 9 positions match TRBD2. The germline gives CDR1 SNHLY, CDR2 FYNNEI. CDR3 length: 14 amino acids. V lost 8 bases, J lost 4 bases, and 6 bases stayed unmatched. This CDR3 reads CASHEAGGYNEQFF. The CDR3 nucleotides are TGTGCCAGCCATGAGGCGGGAGGGTACAATGAGCAGTTCTTC.

The chain combines TRBV10-1 with TRBJ1-2, with TRBD1 as a possible D gene (5 bases). The V gene's germline CDR1 is WNHNN and CDR2 SYGVQD (reference sequence). The CDR3 has 13 residues. V was trimmed by 2 bases and J by 5 bases, leaving 9 bases between them. The DNA of the CDR3 is TGCGCCAGCAGTGAGACAGGAGATTATGGCTACACCTTC. It translates to CASSETGDYGYTF.

This chain uses TRBV5-1 with TRBJ2-7, with 10 bases lining up with TRBD1. This CDR3 spans 15 amino acids. Trimming took 4 bases from V and 4 from J; bases not matched to a gene: 8. In germline, CDR1 is SGHRS, CDR2 YFSETQ. CDR3 sequence (DNA): TGCGCCAGCAGCGACCGGGACAGGGGTATATACGAGCAGTACTTC. Its translation: CASSDRDRGIYEQYF.

This chain joins TRBV5-6 and TRBJ2-7; 7 bases match TRBD1. The germline CDR1 and CDR2 sequences are SGHDT and YYEEEE. Unmatched junction bases numbered 6, after V lost 7 bases and J lost 5 bases. CDR3 length equals 12 residues. The CDR3: CASQQGFHEQYF. The CDR3 region has the DNA TGTGCCAGCCAACAGGGGTTCCACGAGCAGTACTTC.

The chain recombines TRBV6-2 or TRBV6-3 with TRBJ2-7; 8 positions match TRBD2. CDR1 and CDR2 (germline): MNHEY, SVGEGT. The V segment lost 4 bases and the J segment 4 bases; nucleotides outside the gene matches: 6. This CDR3 region has 14 residues. This CDR3 is CASSSNGGGYEQYF. The CDR3 DNA sequence: TGTGCCAGCAGTTCCAACGGGGGGGGTTACGAGCAGTACTTC.

This clone has a handful of counts. This chain links TRBV7-9 with TRBJ2-7; D uncertain. The CDR3 has 11 amino acids. Germline V gene lookup returns CDR1 SEHNR and CDR2 FQNEAQ (reference sequence). V shed 5 bases and J shed 2 bases, with 4 bases lying between them. CDR3 in amino acids: CASSLTYEQYF. In DNA, the CDR3 is TGTGCCAGCAGCCTTACCTACGAGCAGTACTTC.